One sample yielded the 7 T cell receptor beta chains listed below, sequenced in a study of T-cell reconstitution after alpha-beta-depleted transplantation in children. Unique molecular identifiers were used in preparing the TCRbeta library. One entry per CDR3 protein results from TCRdb running MiXCR on the PCR reads. The sample holds about half a million distinct CDR3 sequences, around 13% seen once. The material was PBMCs from the stem cell graft donor, obtained from the stem cell graft. These receptors were collected from a human donor who donated a stem cell graft to a child with combined immunodeficiency.

The chain uses TRBV11-2 and TRBJ2-5; D is unresolved. This CDR3 has 12 amino acids. With 4 bases removed from V and 7 bases from J, the gap between germline ends came to 10 bases. CDR1 SGHAT and CDR2 FQNNGV come from the germline V gene. The CDR3 nucleotides read TGTGCCAGCAGCTCTCATGAAGGGACCCAGTACTTC. It encodes CASSSHEGTQYF. The full variable domain, in which reference TRBV11-2 and TRBJ2-5 provide the parts outside the CDR3, is EAGVAQSPRYKIIEKRQSVAFWCNPISGHATLYWYQQILGQGPKLLIQFQNNGVVDDSQLPKDRFSAERLKGVDSTLKIQPAKLEDSAVYLCASSSHEGTQYFGPGTRLLVL.

The chain uses TRBV6-2 or TRBV6-3 and TRBJ2-5, with 7 bases that match TRBD2. Trimming removed 0 bases from V and 5 bases from J; junction bases left unmatched: 3. The CDR3 consists of 14 residues. Germline CDR1 MNHEY, CDR2 SVGEGT. The CDR3 here is CASSYSGGGETQYF. The CDR3 DNA reads as TGTGCCAGCAGTTACTCTGGGGGAGGGGAGACCCAGTACTTC.

This clonotype was counted many times. The rearrangement links TRBV7-2 to TRBJ1-2, with D possibly matching TRBD1 (6 bases). Trimming removed 8 bases at V and 3 bases at J, with 13 bases between. This CDR3 has 13 amino acids. In germline, CDR1 is SGHTA, CDR2 FQGNSA. DNA for the CDR3: TGTGCCAGCCAACAGGGTAACGACTATGGCTACACCTTC. It encodes CASQQGNDYGYTF.

CDR3 residues: CASRRVAGTSGGITSGANVLTF. In nucleotides, the CDR3 is TGTGCCAGCCGTCGTGTCGCCGGGACTAGCGGGGGGATAACCTCTGGGGCCAACGTCCTGACTTTC. The chain employs TRBV6-2 or TRBV6-3 and TRBJ2-6; 15 nucleotides agree with TRBD2. The CDR3 extends over 22 amino acids. V shed 8 bases, J shed 0 bases, and the junction held 17 bases outside the gene matches. Germline V lookup: CDR1 MNHEY, CDR2 SVGEGT.

This clonotype was seen ten or more times. The J gene is TRBJ2-1, the V gene TRBV5-1; D not certain. The CDR3 spans 16 residues. Trimming pared 0 bases from V and 0 bases from J, leaving 10 bases between. Looked up from germline, CDR1 is SGHRS and CDR2 is YFSETQ. The chain's CDR3 is CASSLAVISSYNEQFF. CDR3 nucleotides: TGCGCCAGCAGCTTGGCGGTTATAAGCTCCTACAATGAGCAGTTCTTC.

Only a few counts were recorded for this clonotype. The chain recombines TRBV7-3 with TRBJ1-1; D unresolved. The CDR3 extends over 13 amino acids. V was pared by 1 base and J by 1 base, with 4 bases between. Germline CDR1 and CDR2: SGHTA and FQGTGA. For the CDR3, the DNA is TGTGCCAGCAGCTTAATGGCGAACACTGAAGCTTTCTTT. It encodes CASSLMANTEAFF.

This chain uses TRBV4-3 with TRBJ2-7, with D perhaps TRBD1 (6 bases). CDR3 size: 13 residues. Germline assignment: CDR1 LGHNA and CDR2 YSLEER. Trimming pared 3 bases from V and 3 bases from J, leaving 9 bases between. CDR3 amino acids: CASSQDSNYEQYF. CDR3 nucleotides: TGCGCCAGCAGCCAGGACAGCAACTACGAGCAGTACTTC.